Listed here are 23 T cell receptor beta chains from one sample, sequenced in a study of PD-1 blockade in mismatch repair-deficient tumors (dated by TCRdb to about 2017). The library was prepared using the immunoSEQ multiplex PCR assay. The table comes from immuneACCESS by way of TCRdb, which keeps in-frame sequences with V and J called. Part of the clones is missing from these tables; in studies checked, under half for an unresolved V gene and the rest for unknown reasons. Here the sample has some 48,000 clones; over 75% occur a single time. More than 8% of the sample belongs to the ten largest clones. The specimen comprised peripheral blood, sampled 20 weeks after starting pembrolizumab. All receptors come from an adult with mismatch repair-deficient cancer.

The chain employs TRBV6-5 and TRBJ2-6; D is unclear. V shed 9 bases and J shed 0 bases, with 6 bases lying between them. The CDR3 runs 13 residues. Germline-derived CDR1 and CDR2 are MNHEY and SVGAGI. The CDR3 bases are TGTGCCAGTCGTCGCTCTGGGGCCAACGTCCTGACTTTC. Its protein is CASRRSGANVLTF.

The V call is TRBV7-9, the J call TRBJ1-1, with D unclear. The CDR3 covers 11 residues. The germline V gene has CDR1 SEHNR and CDR2 FQNEAQ (reference sequence). Trimming cost V 1 base and J 8 bases, with 5 bases left between them. The DNA of the CDR3 is TGTGCCAGCAGCTTAGAGTGGGAAGCTTTCTTT. Translated, it gives CASSLEWEAFF.

The chain has TRBV9 and TRBJ1-1; no firm D call. This CDR3 comprises 13 residues. Germline V gene sequence: CDR1 SGDLS, CDR2 YYNGEE. Deletions cut 1 base from V and 0 bases from J, with 4 bases between. The CDR3 DNA reads TGTGCCAGCAGCGTAATTCTGAACACTGAAGCTTTCTTT. It translates to CASSVILNTEAFF.

The chain has TRBV30 and TRBJ1-1; no reliable D call. This CDR3 has 14 residues. The germline V gene encodes CDR1 GTSNPN and CDR2 SVGIG (reference sequence). The V and J ends lost 3 bases and 2 bases respectively, with 13 bases between them. The CDR3 sequence: CAWRVEGGNTEAFF. In DNA, the CDR3 is TGTGCCTGGAGGGTTGAAGGAGGTAACACTGAAGCTTTCTTT. Full variable domain (remainder filled in from reference TRBV30 and TRBJ1-1): SQTIHQWPATLVQPVGSPLSLECTVEGTSNPNLYWYRQAAGRGLQLLFYSVGIGQISSEVPQNLSASRPQDRQFILSSKKLLLSDSGFYLCAWRVEGGNTEAFFGQGTRLTVV.

This chain links TRBV7-2 with TRBJ2-3, with 9 bases matching TRBD2. This CDR3 spans 15 amino acids. The trim removed 8 bases at V and 4 bases at J, leaving 10 bases unmatched. CDR1 and CDR2 from the germline V gene are SGHTA and FQGNSA. The CDR3 loop reads CASPSEREVADTQYF. In DNA form, the CDR3 reads TGTGCCAGCCCCTCAGAGCGGGAGGTGGCAGATACGCAGTATTTT.

The chain carries TRBV15 and TRBJ2-2; TRBD2 matches 10 bases. This CDR3 contains 18 residues. After removal of 0 bases from V and 6 bases from J, the junction contained 10 bases not matched to a gene. Germline assignment: CDR1 LNHNV and CDR2 YYDKDF (reference sequence). The CDR3 reads CATSRDWRSGRAPGELFF. DNA for the CDR3: TGTGCCACCAGCAGAGATTGGAGGAGCGGGAGGGCCCCCGGGGAGCTGTTTTTT.

The chain carries TRBV21-1 and TRBJ1-5. TRBV21-1 is a pseudogene. This CDR3 has 18 amino acids. The CDR3 DNA reads TGTGCCAGCAGCCCCCCCCTCGAGGGACCTACAAGCAATCAGCCCCAGCATTTT. It is translated as CASSPPLEGPTSNQPQHF.

This sequence joins TRBV7-6 and TRBJ1-5; no reliable D call. The CDR3 runs 13 residues. Per germline, CDR1 SGHVS and CDR2 FNYEAQ. V lost 3 bases, J lost 7 bases, and 10 bases lay in between. The CDR3 DNA reads TGTGCCAGCAGCTTGCAGGTGTGGCAGCCCCAGCATTTT. Its translation: CASSLQVWQPQHF.

The chain links TRBV4-1 to TRBJ2-7, with 11 bases that match TRBD2. Germline values: CDR1 MGHRA, CDR2 YSYEKL. The trim removed 5 bases at V and 2 bases at J, leaving 11 bases unmatched. This CDR3 region has 17 residues. This CDR3 is CASSAGGLADSAYEQYF. Written as DNA, the CDR3 is TGCGCCAGCAGCGCTGGGGGACTAGCGGACTCAGCCTACGAGCAGTACTTC.

The rearrangement joins TRBV7-2 to TRBJ2-7, with D hard to call. From germline, CDR1 is SGHTA and CDR2 FQGNSA. The CDR3 sequence is 13 residues long. Trimming took 2 bases from V and 6 from J, leaving 11 bases between them. The CDR3 reads CASSLNYPSEQYF. The CDR3 bases are TGTGCCAGCAGCTTAAACTACCCCTCCGAGCAGTACTTC.

The chain employs TRBV6-6 and TRBJ2-4; 7 bases fit TRBD2. With 5 bases clipped from V and 7 bases from J, the junction kept 11 bases outside the gene matches. The germline gives CDR1 MNHNY, CDR2 SVGAGI (reference sequence). The CDR3 consists of 15 residues. The CDR3 sequence is CASSPESGIRNIQYF. DNA of the CDR3: TGTGCCAGCAGTCCCGAAAGCGGGATTCGGAACATTCAGTACTTC.

This chain links TRBV4-2 with TRBJ2-7; 9 bases map to TRBD1. In germline, CDR1 is LGHNA, CDR2 YNFKEQ. The CDR3 consists of 15 residues. Unmatched junction bases numbered 10, after V lost 6 bases and J lost 4 bases. The CDR3 loop is CASRQSPGQGYEQYF. CDR3 DNA: TGTGCCAGCAGACAATCGCCGGGACAGGGTTACGAGCAGTACTTC.

The chain carries TRBV7-8 and TRBJ2-1; 8 positions agree with TRBD2. This CDR3 contains 18 residues. Germline V gives CDR1 SGHVS, CDR2 FQNEAQ. Trimming cost V 6 bases and J 4 bases; bases outside gene matches: 17. CDR3 residues: CASRLSPTAGERYNEQFF. CDR3 nucleotides: TGTGCCAGCAGATTATCCCCAACAGCGGGAGAACGGTACAATGAGCAGTTCTTC.

This rearrangement joins TRBV4-1 to TRBJ2-2, with D maybe TRBD1 (6 bases). V was clipped by 1 base and J by 4 bases, with 10 bases between them. This CDR3 comprises 15 residues. Germline assignment: CDR1 MGHRA and CDR2 YSYEKL. The CDR3 region is CASSQGVRGTGELFF. The CDR3, as DNA: TGCGCCAGCAGCCAAGGCGTCAGGGGCACCGGGGAGCTGTTTTTT.

V usage is TRBV2 and J usage is TRBJ2-7; 7 bases are shared with TRBD1. The V and J ends lost 3 bases and 4 bases, in that order; junction bases with no gene match: 9. This CDR3 comprises 15 residues. Germline V CDR1 and CDR2: SNHLY, FYNNEI. The CDR3 loop is CASSDVRGRMYEQYF. The CDR3 DNA follows: TGTGCCAGCAGTGATGTAAGGGGGCGCATGTACGAGCAGTACTTC.

This clone was seen only a few times. The J gene is TRBJ2-7, the V gene TRBV30; D is unclear. Trimming removed 1 base at V and 2 bases at J, with 9 bases between. Germline values: CDR1 GTSNPN, CDR2 SVGIG (reference sequence). The CDR3 length is 13 residues. CDR3 coding DNA: TGTGCCTGGAGTGGGGGTGATGCCTACGAGCAGTACTTC. Encoded protein: CAWSGGDAYEQYF.

On this clone itself: The sample has other DNA sequences that encode this CDR3 too. This chain's CDR3 is CASSSRQGGTDTQYF. The CDR3 DNA reads as TGTGCCAGCAGCTCCAGACAGGGTGGCACAGATACGCAGTATTTT. J is TRBJ2-3 and V is TRBV7-2, with 7 nucleotides matching TRBD1. This CDR3 contains 15 residues. With 4 bases clipped from V and 1 base from J, the junction kept 5 bases outside the gene matches. Germline V gene lookup returns CDR1 SGHTA and CDR2 FQGNSA.

The chain uses TRBV7-9 and TRBJ1-1, with D unresolved. Per the germline V gene, CDR1 is SEHNR and CDR2 is FQNEAQ (reference sequence). This CDR3 contains 14 residues. Trimming removed 6 bases from V and 1 base from J, with 12 bases in between. The CDR3 bases are TGTGCCAGCAGGCGAAAAGGCCCGAACACTGAAGCTTTCTTT. It specifies CASRRKGPNTEAFF. Full variable domain (remainder filled in from reference TRBV7-9 and TRBJ1-1): DTGVSQNPRHKITKRGQNVTFRCDPISEHNRLYWYRQTLGQGPEFLTYFQNEAQLEKSRLLSDRFSAERPKGSFSTLEIQRTEQGDSAMYLCASRRKGPNTEAFFGQGTRLTVV.

This rearrangement joins TRBV5-1 to TRBJ1-4, with 8 bases matching TRBD1. V was pared by 2 bases and J by 5 bases, with 5 bases of the junction left unmatched. Germline V gives CDR1 SGHRS, CDR2 YFSETQ. This CDR3 contains 15 residues. The CDR3 here is CASSLLTGENEKLFF. In DNA form, the CDR3 reads TGCGCCAGCAGCTTACTGACAGGGGAAAATGAAAAACTGTTTTTT. Variable domain in full (rest from reference TRBV5-1 and TRBJ1-4): KAGVTQTPRYLIKTRGQQVTLSCSPISGHRSVSWYQQTPGQGLQFLFEYFSETQRNKGNFPGRFSGRQFSNSRSEMNVSTLELGDSALYLCASSLLTGENEKLFFGSGTQLSVL.

The genes are TRBV6-6 and TRBJ2-7, with D maybe TRBD1 (5 bases). The CDR3 totals 11 residues. V lost 6 bases, J lost 9 bases, and 12 bases lay in between. Germline V lookup: CDR1 MNHNY, CDR2 SVGAGI (reference sequence). In DNA, the CDR3 is TGTGCCAGCAGCCCAGGGATTTGGCAGTACTTC. It translates to CASSPGIWQYF.

The chain links TRBV9 to TRBJ1-2; D might be TRBD1 (6 bases). The germline gives CDR1 SGDLS, CDR2 YYNGEE. The CDR3 has 15 amino acids. Trimming removed 2 bases from V and 8 bases from J, with 19 bases in between. In nucleotides, the CDR3 is TGTGCCAGCAGCGTGTCTCAACGGGGGCGAGACGGCTACACCTTC. Its translation: CASSVSQRGRDGYTF.

V is TRBV15 and J is TRBJ2-2; D is unclear. CDR1 and CDR2 (germline): LNHNV, YYDKDF (reference sequence). Trimming removed 3 bases from V and 0 bases from J, with 8 bases in between. The CDR3 covers 15 residues. In DNA, the CDR3 is TGTGCCACCAGCAGGGAACTCGCGAACACCGGGGAGCTGTTTTTT. Amino acid sequence: CATSRELANTGELFF.

V usage is TRBV14 and J usage is TRBJ1-2; a weak D match, TRBD1 (5 bases). This CDR3 is built from 16 residues. V was clipped by 2 bases and J by 2 bases, with 15 bases between them. Per the germline V gene, CDR1 is SGHDN and CDR2 is FVKESK. The CDR3 protein is CASSQLYSGRNYGYTF. CDR3 sequence (DNA): TGTGCCAGCAGCCAACTCTACTCAGGGAGAAACTATGGCTACACCTTC.